This T cell receptor (beta chain) is from a study of cytomegalovirus exposure and HLA in healthy donors. Overall study results and limits: Cytomegalovirus status was reportedly diagnosed by the classifier with high sensitivity and specificity. Per a later analysis, HLA-associated TCR beta chains showed more clonal expansion than other, equally common TCR beta chains.

Germline V lookup: CDR1 MNHNS, CDR2 SASEGT. J gave up 7 bases and V 3 bases, and 5 bases lay outside the gene matches. This CDR3 spans 14 amino acids. The PCR used 60 Vbeta and 13 Jbeta primers. The method was immunoSEQ multiplex PCR; TCRdb's version includes in-frame clones alone and lacks a portion of them. The sample lists approximately 100,000 clones, around 77% occurring once. About this clone itself: Antigen: not known.

This TCR came from a man aged 35 to 55 in good health and CMV-seropositive. The specimen was PBMCs. The V gene is TRBV6-1, the J gene TRBJ2-7, with 11 bases identical to TRBD2. The CDR3, as DNA: TGTGCCAGCAGTGATAGCGGGGGGGCCTTAGAGCAGTACTTC. It yields the protein CASSDSGGALEQYF.